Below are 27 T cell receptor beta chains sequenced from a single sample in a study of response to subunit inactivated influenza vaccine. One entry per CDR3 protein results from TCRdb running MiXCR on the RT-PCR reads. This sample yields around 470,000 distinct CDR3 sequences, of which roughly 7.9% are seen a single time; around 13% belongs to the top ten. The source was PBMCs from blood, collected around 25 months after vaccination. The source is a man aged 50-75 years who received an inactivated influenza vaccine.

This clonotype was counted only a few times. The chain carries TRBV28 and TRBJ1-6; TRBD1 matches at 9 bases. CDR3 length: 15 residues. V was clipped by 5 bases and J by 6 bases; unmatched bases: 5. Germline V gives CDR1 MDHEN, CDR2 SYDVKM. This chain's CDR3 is CASSKPGQGNSPLHF. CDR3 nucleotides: TGTGCCAGCAGTAAACCGGGACAGGGTAATTCACCCCTCCACTTT.

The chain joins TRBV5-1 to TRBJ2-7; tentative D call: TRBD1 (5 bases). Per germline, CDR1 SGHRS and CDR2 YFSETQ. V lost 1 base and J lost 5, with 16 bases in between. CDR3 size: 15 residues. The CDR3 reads CASSLSGRAIDEQYF. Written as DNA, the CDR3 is TGCGCCAGCAGCTTGAGTGGCAGGGCTATCGACGAGCAGTACTTC. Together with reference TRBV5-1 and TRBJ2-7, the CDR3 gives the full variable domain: KAGVTQTPRYLIKTRGQQVTLSCSPISGHRSVSWYQQTPGQGLQFLFEYFSETQRNKGNFPGRFSGRQFSNSRSEMNVSTLELGDSALYLCASSLSGRAIDEQYFGPGTRLTVT.

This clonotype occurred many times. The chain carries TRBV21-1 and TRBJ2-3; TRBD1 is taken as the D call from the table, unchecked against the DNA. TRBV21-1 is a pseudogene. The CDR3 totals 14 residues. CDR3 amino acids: CASSKQRTTDTQYF. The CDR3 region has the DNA TGTGCCAGCAGCAAACAAAGGACAACAGATACGCAGTATTTT.

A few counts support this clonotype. For the CDR3, the DNA is TGTGCCAGCAGCTTAGAGGCTAGCGGGGGGCTGGATACGCAGTATTTT. Amino acids: CASSLEASGGLDTQYF. The chain has TRBV11-2 and TRBJ2-3; 11 bases line up with TRBD2. Germline V gene lookup returns CDR1 SGHAT and CDR2 FQNNGV. V dropped 0 bases and J dropped 6; count of bases not matched to a gene: 5. This CDR3 region has 16 residues.

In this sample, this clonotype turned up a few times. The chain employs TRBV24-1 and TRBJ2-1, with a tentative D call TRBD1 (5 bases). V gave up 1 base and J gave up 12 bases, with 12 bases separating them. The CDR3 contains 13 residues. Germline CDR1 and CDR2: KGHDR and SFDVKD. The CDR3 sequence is CATSDFRGDGQFF. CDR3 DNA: TGTGCCACCAGTGATTTTAGGGGTGACGGGCAGTTCTTC.

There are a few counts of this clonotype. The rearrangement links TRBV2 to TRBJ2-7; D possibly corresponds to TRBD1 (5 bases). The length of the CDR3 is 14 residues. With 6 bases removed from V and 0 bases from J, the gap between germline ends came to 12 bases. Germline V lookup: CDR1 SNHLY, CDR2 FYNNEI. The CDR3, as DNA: TGTGCCAGCAGCGGACAAGTGTACTCCTACGAGCAGTACTTC. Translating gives CASSGQVYSYEQYF.

The DNA for the CDR3 is TGTGCCAGCAGTTCCACTCAGGGAGCCAATTCACCCCTCCACTTT. This translates into CASSSTQGANSPLHF. The V and J genes are TRBV28 and TRBJ1-6; a weak D match, TRBD1 (5 bases). Trimming removed 4 bases from V and 7 bases from J, with 14 bases in between. From germline, CDR1 is MDHEN and CDR2 SYDVKM. CDR3 length equals 15 residues.

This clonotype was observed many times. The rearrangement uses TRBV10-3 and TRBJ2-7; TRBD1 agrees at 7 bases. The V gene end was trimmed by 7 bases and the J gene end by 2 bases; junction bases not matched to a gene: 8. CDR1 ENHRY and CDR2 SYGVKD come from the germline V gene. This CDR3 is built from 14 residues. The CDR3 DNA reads TGTGCCATCACCCCCGACAGGGAAACCTACGAGCAGTACTTC. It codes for CAITPDRETYEQYF.

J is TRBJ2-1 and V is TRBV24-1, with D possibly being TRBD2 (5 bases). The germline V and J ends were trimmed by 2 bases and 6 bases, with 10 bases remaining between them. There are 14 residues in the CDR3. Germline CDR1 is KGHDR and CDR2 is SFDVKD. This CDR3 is CATSDWHRGNEQFF. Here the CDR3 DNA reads TGTGCCACCAGTGATTGGCACCGGGGCAATGAGCAGTTCTTC.

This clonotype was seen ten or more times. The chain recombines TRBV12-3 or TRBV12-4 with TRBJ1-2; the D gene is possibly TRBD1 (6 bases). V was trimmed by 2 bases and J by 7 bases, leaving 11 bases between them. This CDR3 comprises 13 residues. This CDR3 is CASSLQSGAGYTF. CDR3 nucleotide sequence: TGTGCCAGCAGTTTACAGTCAGGGGCTGGCTACACCTTC.

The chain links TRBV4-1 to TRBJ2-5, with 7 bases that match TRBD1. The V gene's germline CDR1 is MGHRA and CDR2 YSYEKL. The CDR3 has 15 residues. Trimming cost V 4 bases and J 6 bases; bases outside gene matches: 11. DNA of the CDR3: TGCGCCAGCAGCCCGGACAGGTTCTTTGGACAGACCCAGTACTTC. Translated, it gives CASSPDRFFGQTQYF.

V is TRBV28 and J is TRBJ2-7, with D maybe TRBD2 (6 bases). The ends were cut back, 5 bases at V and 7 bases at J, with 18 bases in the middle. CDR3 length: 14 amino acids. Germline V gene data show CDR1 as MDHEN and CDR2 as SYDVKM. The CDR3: CASSPGTYRREQYF. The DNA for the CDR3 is TGTGCCAGCAGTCCCGGGACTTACCGTCGAGAGCAGTACTTC.

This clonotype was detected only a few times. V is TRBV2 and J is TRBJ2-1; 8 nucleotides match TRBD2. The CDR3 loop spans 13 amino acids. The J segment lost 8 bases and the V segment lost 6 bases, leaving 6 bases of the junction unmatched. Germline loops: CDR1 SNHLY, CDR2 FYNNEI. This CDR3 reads CASRSGSSDEQFF. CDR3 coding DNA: TGTGCCAGCAGAAGCGGGAGTAGCGATGAGCAGTTCTTC.

The CDR3 nucleotides read TGTGCCAGCAGCCAGACAGGGAGGAACACTGAAGCTTTCTTT. Translated, it gives CASSQTGRNTEAFF. V and J are TRBV4-2 and TRBJ1-1; 7 bases line up with TRBD1. Trimming removed 3 bases from V and 1 base from J; junction bases left unmatched: 2. Germline CDR1 LGHNA, CDR2 YNFKEQ. The CDR3 consists of 14 residues.

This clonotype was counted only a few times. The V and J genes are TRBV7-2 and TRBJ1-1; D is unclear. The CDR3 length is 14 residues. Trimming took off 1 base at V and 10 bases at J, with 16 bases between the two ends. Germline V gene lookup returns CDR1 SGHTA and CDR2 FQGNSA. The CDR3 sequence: CASSLEARVEGAFF. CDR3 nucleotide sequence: TGTGCCAGCAGCTTAGAGGCTCGGGTGGAAGGAGCTTTCTTT. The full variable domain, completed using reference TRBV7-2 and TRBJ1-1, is GAGVSQSPSNKVTEKGKDVELRCDPISGHTALYWYRQSLGQGLEFLIYFQGNSAPDKSGLPSDRFSAERTGGSVSTLTIQRTQQEDSAVYLCASSLEARVEGAFFGQGTRLTVV.

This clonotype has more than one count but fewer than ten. The CDR3 DNA reads as TGTGCCAGCAGCGGACTCGCAGGGAACACTGAAGCTTTCTTT. Amino acid sequence: CASSGLAGNTEAFF. The gene calls are TRBV5-6 and TRBJ1-1, with D hard to call. The CDR3 loop spans 14 amino acids. V lost 4 bases and J lost 1, with 11 bases in between. The germline V gene encodes CDR1 SGHDT and CDR2 YYEEEE.

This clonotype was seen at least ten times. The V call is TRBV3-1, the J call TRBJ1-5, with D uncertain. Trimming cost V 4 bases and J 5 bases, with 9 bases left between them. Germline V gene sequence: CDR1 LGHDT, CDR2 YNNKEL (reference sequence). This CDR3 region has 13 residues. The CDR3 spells CASSPSRDQPQHF. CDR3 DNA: TGTGCCAGCAGCCCTAGTCGAGATCAGCCCCAGCATTTT.

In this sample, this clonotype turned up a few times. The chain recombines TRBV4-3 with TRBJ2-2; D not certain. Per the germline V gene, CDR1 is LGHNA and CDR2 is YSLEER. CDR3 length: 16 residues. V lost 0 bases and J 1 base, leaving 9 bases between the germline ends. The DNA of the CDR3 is TGCGCCAGCAGCCAAGATCCCTTTCTGAACACCGGGGAGCTGTTTTTT. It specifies CASSQDPFLNTGELFF.

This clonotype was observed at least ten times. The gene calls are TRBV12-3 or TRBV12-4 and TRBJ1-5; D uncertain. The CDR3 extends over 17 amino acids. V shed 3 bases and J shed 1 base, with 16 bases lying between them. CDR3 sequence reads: CASSFSPISSSNQPQHF. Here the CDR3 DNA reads TGTGCCAGCAGTTTTTCCCCCATCTCGTCGAGCAATCAGCCCCAGCATTTT.

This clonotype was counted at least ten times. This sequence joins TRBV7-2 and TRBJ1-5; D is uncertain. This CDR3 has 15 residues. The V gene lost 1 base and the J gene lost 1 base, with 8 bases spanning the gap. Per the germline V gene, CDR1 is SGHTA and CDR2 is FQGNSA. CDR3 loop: CASSLEVLSNQPQHF. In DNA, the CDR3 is TGTGCCAGCAGCTTAGAGGTCTTAAGCAATCAGCCCCAGCATTTT.

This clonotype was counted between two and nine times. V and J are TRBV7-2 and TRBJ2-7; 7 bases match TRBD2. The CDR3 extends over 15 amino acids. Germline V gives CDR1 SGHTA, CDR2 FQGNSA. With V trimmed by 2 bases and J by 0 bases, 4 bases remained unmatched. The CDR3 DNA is TGTGCCAGCAGCTTACTAGCGGACCGCTCCTACGAGCAGTACTTC. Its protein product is CASSLLADRSYEQYF.

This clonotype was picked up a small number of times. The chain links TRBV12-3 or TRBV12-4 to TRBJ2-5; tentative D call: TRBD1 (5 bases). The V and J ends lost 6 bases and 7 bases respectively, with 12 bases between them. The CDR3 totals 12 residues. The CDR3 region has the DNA TGTGCCAGCAGCCCAACGCAGGGGACCCAGTACTTC. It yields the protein CASSPTQGTQYF.

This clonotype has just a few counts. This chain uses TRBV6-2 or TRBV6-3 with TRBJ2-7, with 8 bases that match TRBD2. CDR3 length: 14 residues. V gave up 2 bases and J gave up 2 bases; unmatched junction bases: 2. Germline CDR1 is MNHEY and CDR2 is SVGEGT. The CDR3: CASSYTGGAYEQYF. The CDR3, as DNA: TGTGCCAGCAGTTACACGGGGGGGGCCTACGAGCAGTACTTC.

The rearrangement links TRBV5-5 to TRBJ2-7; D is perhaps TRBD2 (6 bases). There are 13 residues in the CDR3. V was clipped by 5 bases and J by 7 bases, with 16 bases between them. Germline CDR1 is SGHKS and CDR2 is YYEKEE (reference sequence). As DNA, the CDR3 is TGTGCCAGCAGAAATAGACGGGGGTCGGAGCAGTACTTC. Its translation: CASRNRRGSEQYF. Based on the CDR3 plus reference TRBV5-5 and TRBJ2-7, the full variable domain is DAGVTQSPTHLIKTRGQQVTLRCSPISGHKSVSWYQQVLGQGPQFIFQYYEKEERGRGNFPDRFSARQFPNYSSELNVNALLLGDSALYLCASRNRRGSEQYFGPGTRLTVT.

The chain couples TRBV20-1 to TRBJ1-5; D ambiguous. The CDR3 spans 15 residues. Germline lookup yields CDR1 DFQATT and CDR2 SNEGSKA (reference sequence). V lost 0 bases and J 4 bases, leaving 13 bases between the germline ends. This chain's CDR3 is CSARDTARGNQPQHF. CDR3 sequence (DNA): TGCAGTGCTAGAGATACTGCCCGAGGAAATCAGCCCCAGCATTTT.

DNA of the CDR3: TGTGCCACCAGCAGTGCGTGGTCGCTTGGAAACACCATATATTTT. Protein sequence: CATSSAWSLGNTIYF. The chain uses TRBV15 and TRBJ1-3; D call uncertain. Germline V gene data show CDR1 as LNHNV and CDR2 as YYDKDF (reference sequence). The V and J ends lost 3 bases and 3 bases respectively, with 12 bases between them. The CDR3 sequence is 15 residues long.

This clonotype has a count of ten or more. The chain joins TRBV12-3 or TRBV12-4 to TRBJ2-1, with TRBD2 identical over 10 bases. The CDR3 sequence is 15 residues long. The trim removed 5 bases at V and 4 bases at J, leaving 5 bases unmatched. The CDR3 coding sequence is TGTGCCAGCAGTGCTAGCGGGGGAGGGTACAATGAGCAGTTCTTC. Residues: CASSASGGGYNEQFF.